These 5 T cell receptor beta chains were sequenced from one sample in a study of T cells in Graves' hyperthyroidism and ophthalmopathy. Amplification yielded TCR beta CDR3 regions, with RNA transcripts as the source. During a first-round RT-PCR of the TCR CDR3, the HTBI primer set was used. TCRdb analysed the multiplex PCR reads with MiXCR anew, one entry per CDR3 protein. The sample carries hundreds of thousands of distinct CDR3 sequences, approximately 40% recorded once. Sequencing used blood. These receptors were taken from a woman aged 40 to 50 with Graves' hyperthyroidism.

A word on this clonotype: A single base separates this from a much larger clone, so it may be a read error. This sequence joins TRBV9 and TRBJ2-5; D remains unclear. From germline, CDR1 is SGDLS and CDR2 YYNGEE. The CDR3 totals 14 residues. V was pared by 1 base and J by 4 bases, with 11 bases between. As DNA, the CDR3 is TGTGCCAGCAGCGTACAGATTATCGGAGAGACCCAGTACTTC. Its protein is CASSVQIIGETQYF.

The chain employs TRBV29-1 and TRBJ2-7, with 7 bases that match TRBD1. V was clipped by 6 bases and J by 0 bases; unmatched bases: 5. Per the germline V gene, CDR1 is SQVTM and CDR2 is ANQGSEA. The CDR3 sequence is 13 residues long. This CDR3 reads CSVMTGSSYEQYF. CDR3 coding DNA: TGCAGCGTGATGACAGGGAGCTCCTACGAGCAGTACTTC.

CDR3 DNA: TGTGCCATCAGTGAAGGGGCTACAGGGGCCCTGTTTTTT. Encoded protein: CAISEGATGALFF. The gene calls are TRBV10-3 and TRBJ1-4; 7 positions agree with TRBD1. The CDR3 spans 13 residues. V lost 3 bases, J lost 14 bases, and 9 bases stayed unmatched. Germline assignment: CDR1 ENHRY and CDR2 SYGVKD.

This clonotype has at least ten counts. A junction end diverges from the germline sequence, so it may reflect a read error. CDR3 sequence reads: CASSSGSGNTIYF. The CDR3 DNA sequence: TGTGCTAGCAGCTCAGGGTCTGGAAACACCATATATTTT. This chain joins TRBV7-7 and TRBJ1-3; weak D call: TRBD1 (5 bases). The CDR3 spans 13 residues. The V gene's germline CDR1 is SSHAT and CDR2 FNYEAQ (reference sequence).

This clonotype has more than one count but fewer than ten. The chain recombines TRBV5-6 with TRBJ1-1, with 7 bases that match TRBD1. The length of the CDR3 is 18 residues. The ends lost 4 bases at V and 7 bases at J; junction bases unmatched: 22. Per the germline V gene, CDR1 is SGHDT and CDR2 is YYEEEE. The CDR3, as DNA: TGTGCCAGCAGCGCAGCTCCAGGGGACAGAGTTCGCACACTTGAAGCTTTCTTT. As protein: CASSAAPGDRVRTLEAFF.